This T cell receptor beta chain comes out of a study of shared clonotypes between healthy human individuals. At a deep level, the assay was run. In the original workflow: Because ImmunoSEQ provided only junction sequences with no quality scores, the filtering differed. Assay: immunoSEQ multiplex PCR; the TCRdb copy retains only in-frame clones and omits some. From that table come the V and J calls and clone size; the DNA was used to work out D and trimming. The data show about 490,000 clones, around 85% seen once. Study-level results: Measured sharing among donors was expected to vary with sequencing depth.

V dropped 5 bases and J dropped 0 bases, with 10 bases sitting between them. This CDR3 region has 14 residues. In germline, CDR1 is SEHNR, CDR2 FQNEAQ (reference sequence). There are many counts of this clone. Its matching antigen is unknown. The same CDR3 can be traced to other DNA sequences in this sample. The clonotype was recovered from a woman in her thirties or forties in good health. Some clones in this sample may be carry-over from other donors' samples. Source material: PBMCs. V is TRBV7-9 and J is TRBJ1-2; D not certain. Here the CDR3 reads CASSHAVSNYGYTF. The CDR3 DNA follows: TGTGCCAGCAGCCACGCCGTTTCTAACTATGGCTACACCTTC.